This T cell receptor (beta chain) is from a study of blood T cells in healthy people across ages. Per germline, CDR1 MNHNY and CDR2 SVGAGI (reference sequence). This CDR3 is built from 17 residues. V was cut by 0 bases and J by 8 bases, with 22 bases left in between. This clonotype was counted between two and nine times. With a J-beta primer mix and a sample-barcoded 5' primer, a second PCR ran about 7 to 12 cycles. One entry per CDR3 protein results from TCRdb running MiXCR on the 5' RACE reads. The table has about 1.8 million distinct CDR3 sequences, around half seen once. This receptor was obtained from a woman aged 40 to 50 in good health. This sequence joins TRBV6-6 and TRBJ1-2; D is uncertain. The specimen sequenced was blood. In nucleotides, the CDR3 is TGTGCCAGCAGTTACTCCGAGACGGAAGAATTGTCACTCGGCTACACCTTC. Its protein product is CASSYSETEELSLGYTF.